This T cell receptor beta chain was sequenced in a study of CD8 T cells in ankylosing spondylitis. This clonotype was seen more than once but under ten times. The CDR3 runs to 14 residues. CDR1 is MNHEY and CDR2 is SVGEGT in the germline V gene. The junction had 4 bases not matched to a gene; V was cut back by 2 bases and J by 7 bases. Using its own MiXCR run on the 5' RACE reads, TCRdb lists one record per CDR3 protein. The sample consists of some 250,000 distinct CDR3 sequences, 20% to 30% of them appearing once. Sequencing was carried out using blood, either unsorted or a sorted T cell fraction (not recorded which). This clonotype was sampled from a male donor with ankylosing spondylitis or in good health (not recorded which). The chain links TRBV6-2 or TRBV6-3 to TRBJ2-1; 8 nucleotides match TRBD2. CDR3 sequence reads: CASSYAGGWNEQFF. Here the CDR3 DNA reads TGTGCCAGCAGTTACGCGGGGGGCTGGAATGAGCAGTTCTTC.